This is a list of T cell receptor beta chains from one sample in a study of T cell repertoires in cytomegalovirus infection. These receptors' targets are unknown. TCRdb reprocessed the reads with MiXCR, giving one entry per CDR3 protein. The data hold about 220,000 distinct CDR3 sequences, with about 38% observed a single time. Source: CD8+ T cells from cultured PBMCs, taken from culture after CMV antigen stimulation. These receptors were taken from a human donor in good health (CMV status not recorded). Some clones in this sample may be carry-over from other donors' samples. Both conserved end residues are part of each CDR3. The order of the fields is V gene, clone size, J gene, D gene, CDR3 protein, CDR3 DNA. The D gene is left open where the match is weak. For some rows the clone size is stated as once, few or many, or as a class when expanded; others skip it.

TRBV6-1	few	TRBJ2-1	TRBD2	CASSEDNLLAGGFNEQFF	TGTGCCAGCAGTGAAGACAACCTTTTAGCGGGGGGATTCAATGAGCAGTTCTTC
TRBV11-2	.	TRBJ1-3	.	CASSFREGYRNTIYF	TGTGCCAGCAGCTTTAGAGAGGGGTACCGAAACACCATATATTTT
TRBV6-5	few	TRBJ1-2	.	CASSRNTGLDGYTF	TGTGCCAGCAGCCGTAACACAGGGTTAGATGGCTACACCTTC
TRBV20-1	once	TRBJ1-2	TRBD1	CSASRGQGKTYGYTF	TGCAGTGCTAGTCGGGGACAGGGAAAAACCTATGGCTACACCTTC
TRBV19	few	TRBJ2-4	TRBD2	CASRSPALAGDIQYF	TGTGCCAGTAGATCCCCCGCCCTAGCGGGAGACATTCAGTACTTC
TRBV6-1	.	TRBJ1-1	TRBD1	CASRQGPNTEAFF	TGTGCCAGCCGACAGGGGCCGAACACTGAAGCTTTCTTT
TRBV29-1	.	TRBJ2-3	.	CSVFLTDTQYF	TGCAGCGTGTTTCTCACAGATACGCAGTATTTT
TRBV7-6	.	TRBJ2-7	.	CASGLAFSKRTYEQYF	TGTGCCAGCGGCTTAGCGTTTAGTAAGCGGACCTACGAGCAGTACTTC
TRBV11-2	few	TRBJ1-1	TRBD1	CASSLWKTGGTNTEAFF	TGTGCCAGCAGCTTATGGAAGACAGGGGGTACGAACACTGAAGCTTTCTTT
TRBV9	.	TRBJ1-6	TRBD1	CASSDGLSRDRVAALHF	TGTGCCAGCAGCGATGGCTTAAGCCGGGACAGAGTCGCCGCCCTCCACTTT
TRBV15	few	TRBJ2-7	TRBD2	CATRAAGGKYEQYF	TGTGCCACCAGAGCAGCGGGGGGAAAGTACGAGCAGTACTTC
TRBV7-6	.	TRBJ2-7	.	CASSPRTGPYEQYF	TGTGCCAGCAGCCCGAGGACTGGCCCCTACGAGCAGTACTTC
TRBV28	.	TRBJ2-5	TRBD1	CASSPPLDRVSTARETQYF	TGTGCCAGCAGTCCCCCCCTTGACAGGGTATCGACAGCCCGGGAGACCCAGTACTTC
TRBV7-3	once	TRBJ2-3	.	CASSLDLPDTQYF	TGTGCCAGCAGCTTAGACCTTCCAGATACGCAGTATTTT
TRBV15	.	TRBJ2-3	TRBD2	CATSFIWAGVTDTQYF	TGTGCCACCAGCTTTATCTGGGCGGGAGTAACAGATACGCAGTATTTT
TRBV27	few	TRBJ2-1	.	CASSLAGLNEQFF	TGTGCCAGCAGTTTGGCGGGTTTAAATGAGCAGTTCTTC
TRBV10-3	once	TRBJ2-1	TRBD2	CAISELRTSGRRVEQFF	TGTGCCATCAGTGAGTTAAGGACTAGCGGACGCCGTGTCGAGCAGTTCTTC
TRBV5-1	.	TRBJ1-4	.	CASSLAGGRTNEKLFF	TGCGCCAGCAGCTTGGCCGGCGGACGGACAAATGAAAAACTGTTTTTT
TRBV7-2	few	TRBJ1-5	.	CASSLEGGSNQPQHF	TGTGCCAGCAGCTTAGAAGGGGGTTCAAATCAGCCCCAGCATTTT
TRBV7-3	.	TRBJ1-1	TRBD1	CASSLRQGLNTEAFF	TGTGCCAGCAGCCTCCGACAGGGCTTGAACACTGAAGCTTTCTTT
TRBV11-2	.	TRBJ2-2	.	CASRQVANTGELFF	TGTGCCAGTCGACAGGTTGCGAACACCGGGGAGCTGTTTTTT
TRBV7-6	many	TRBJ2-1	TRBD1	CASSGPRGQDEQFF	TGTGCCAGCAGCGGGCCCAGGGGGCAGGATGAGCAGTTCTTC
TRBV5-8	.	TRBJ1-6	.	CASSLWGTGETNSPLHF	TGTGCCAGCAGCTTATGGGGAACGGGAGAAACCAATTCACCCCTCCACTTT
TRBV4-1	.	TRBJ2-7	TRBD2	CASSQDRPSGSYEQYF	TGTGCCAGCAGCCAAGATAGGCCTAGCGGGAGCTACGAGCAGTACTTC
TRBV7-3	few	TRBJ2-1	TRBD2	CASSSGLAAYNEQFF	TGTGCCAGCAGCTCTGGACTAGCGGCCTACAATGAGCAGTTCTTC
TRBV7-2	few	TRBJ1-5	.	CASSWTGNQPQHF	TGTGCCAGCAGTTGGACAGGCAATCAGCCCCAGCATTTT
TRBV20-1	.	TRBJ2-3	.	CSASTRTDTQYF	TGCAGTGCTAGTACCCGCACAGATACGCAGTATTTT
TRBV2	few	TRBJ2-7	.	CASRSGLASSYEQYF	TGTGCCAGCAGGTCAGGGTTGGCCAGCTCCTACGAGCAGTACTTC
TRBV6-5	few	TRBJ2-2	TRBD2	CASSYLAGEGTGELFF	TGTGCCAGCAGTTATCTAGCGGGTGAGGGGACCGGGGAGCTGTTTTTT
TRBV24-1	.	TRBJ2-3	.	CATSDSDVADTQYF	TGTGCCACCAGTGACTCGGACGTCGCAGATACGCAGTATTTT
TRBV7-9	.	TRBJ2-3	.	CASSSPPQGPDTQYF	TGTGCCAGCAGCTCCCCTCCCCAGGGTCCAGATACGCAGTATTTT
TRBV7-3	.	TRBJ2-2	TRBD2	CASSLRPRLAGDSTGELFF	TGTGCCAGCAGCTTAAGGCCCAGACTAGCGGGAGATTCGACCGGGGAGCTGTTTTTT
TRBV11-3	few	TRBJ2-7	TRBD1	CASSETGSSYEQYF	TGTGCCAGCAGCGAGACAGGGAGCTCCTACGAGCAGTACTTC
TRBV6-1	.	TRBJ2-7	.	CASIGTAYYEQYF	TGTGCCAGCATCGGGACGGCATACTACGAGCAGTACTTC
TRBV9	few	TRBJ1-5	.	CASSVDSYQPQHF	TGTGCCAGCAGCGTAGATTCGTATCAGCCCCAGCATTTT
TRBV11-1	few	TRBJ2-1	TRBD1	CASSWTGNYNEQFF	TGTGCCAGCAGCTGGACAGGAAATTACAATGAGCAGTTCTTC
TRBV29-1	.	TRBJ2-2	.	CSAQETNTGELFF	TGCAGCGCACAGGAAACGAACACCGGGGAGCTGTTTTTT
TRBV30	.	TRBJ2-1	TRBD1	CAWSVNRGEQFF	TGTGCCTGGAGTGTAAACAGGGGGGAGCAGTTCTTC
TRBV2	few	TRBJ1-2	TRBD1	CASSRDRDGYGYTF	TGTGCCAGCAGTCGGGACAGGGATGGCTATGGCTACACCTTC
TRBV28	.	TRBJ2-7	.	CASSFEVGYEQYF	TGTGCCAGCAGTTTTGAGGTTGGGTACGAGCAGTACTTC
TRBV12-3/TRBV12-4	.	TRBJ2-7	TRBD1	CASSFWPGTGVAYEQYF	TGTGCCAGCAGTTTTTGGCCAGGGACAGGGGTTGCATACGAGCAGTACTTC
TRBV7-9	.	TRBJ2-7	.	CASSLAGPEQYF	TGTGCCAGCAGCTTAGCAGGGCCCGAGCAGTACTTC
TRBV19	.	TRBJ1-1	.	CASSRAGLNTEAFF	TGTGCCAGTAGTAGGGCAGGCCTGAACACTGAAGCTTTCTTT
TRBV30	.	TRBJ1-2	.	CAWSGDGFYYGYTF	TGTGCCTGGAGTGGAGACGGGTTTTACTATGGCTACACCTTC
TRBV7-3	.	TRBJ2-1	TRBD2	CASSLLSGEYNEQFF	TGTGCCAGCAGCTTACTTAGCGGGGAGTACAATGAGCAGTTCTTC
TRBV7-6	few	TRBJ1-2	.	CASSLGRGTDYGYTF	TGTGCCAGCAGCTTGGGAAGGGGAACGGACTATGGCTACACCTTC
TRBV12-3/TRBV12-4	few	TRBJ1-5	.	CASRDGNQPQHF	TGTGCCAGTCGGGACGGAAATCAGCCCCAGCATTTT
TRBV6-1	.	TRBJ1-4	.	CASSESWGGDEKLFF	TGTGCCAGCAGTGAAAGTTGGGGTGGTGATGAAAAACTGTTTTTT
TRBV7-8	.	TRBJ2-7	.	CASSLVRQSSYEQYF	TGTGCCAGCAGCTTAGTTCGGCAATCTTCCTACGAGCAGTACTTC
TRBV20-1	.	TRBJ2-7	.	CSAREERAATYEQYF	TGCAGTGCTAGAGAGGAAAGGGCTGCTACCTACGAGCAGTACTTC
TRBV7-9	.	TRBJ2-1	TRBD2	CASSLGGRGTYNEQFF	TGTGCCAGCAGCTTAGGTGGGCGGGGGACTTACAATGAGCAGTTCTTC
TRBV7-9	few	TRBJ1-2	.	CASSLVPANYGYTF	TGTGCCAGCAGCTTAGTTCCAGCAAACTATGGCTACACCTTC
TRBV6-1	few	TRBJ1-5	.	CASNDIGGAYQPQHF	TGTGCCAGCAACGACATCGGGGGCGCTTATCAGCCCCAGCATTTT
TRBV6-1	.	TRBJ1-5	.	CASSEDRTVHSNQPQHF	TGTGCCAGCAGTGAAGATAGGACAGTACATAGCAATCAGCCCCAGCATTTT
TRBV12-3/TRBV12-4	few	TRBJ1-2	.	CASRVKDGYGYTF	TGTGCCAGCAGGGTCAAAGACGGCTATGGCTACACCTTC
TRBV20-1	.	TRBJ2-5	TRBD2	CSATIPSGGADQTQYF	TGCAGTGCTACAATTCCTAGCGGGGGGGCCGATCAGACCCAGTACTTC
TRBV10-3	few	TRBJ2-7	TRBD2	CAISESTSGSYEQYF	TGTGCCATCAGTGAGTCCACTAGCGGGAGTTACGAGCAGTACTTC
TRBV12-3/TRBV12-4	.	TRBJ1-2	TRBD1	CASSLTRQGNYGYTF	TGTGCCAGCAGTTTGACGCGACAGGGGAACTATGGCTACACCTTC
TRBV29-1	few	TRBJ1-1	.	CSAQGTEAFF	TGCAGCGCGCAGGGTACTGAAGCTTTCTTT